The 15 T cell receptor beta chains listed next were all sequenced from one sample in a study of naive and memory T cell subsets. Four PCR rounds used nested alpha and beta constant region primers plus the SP2 primer. TCRdb re-analysed the UMI-ligation and nested PCR reads in MiXCR, keeping a single row per CDR3 protein. Among some 26,000 distinct CDR3 sequences listed, around 4.9% were seen once. The library had UMIs added by 3' ligation of an oligonucleotide to TCR cDNA. Sequencing input: blood. These receptors came from an adult in good health.

Many counts were recorded for this clonotype. The rearrangement joins TRBV5-1 to TRBJ2-5; 7 bases are shared with TRBD2. Germline lookup yields CDR1 SGHRS and CDR2 YFSETQ. The CDR3 consists of 17 residues. V lost 4 bases to trimming and J lost 0 bases; unmatched junction nucleotides: 12. The CDR3 bases are TGCGCCAGCAGCCGGGACCGAGCGGGACCTTACCAAGAGACCCAGTACTTC. It specifies CASSRDRAGPYQETQYF.

This clonotype was counted at least ten times. The V call is TRBV12-3 or TRBV12-4, the J call TRBJ1-5; 9 bases match TRBD1. The CDR3 runs 19 residues. Unmatched junction bases numbered 17, after V lost 6 bases and J lost 2 bases. CDR3 in amino acids: CASSPIWGQGLTRNQPQHF. CDR3 DNA sequence: TGTGCCAGCAGCCCCATCTGGGGACAGGGTCTAACTCGCAATCAGCCCCAGCATTTT.

This clonotype occurred many times. The CDR3 region is CSARRDRGRSGANVLTF. CDR3 nucleotides: TGCAGTGCTAGACGGGACAGGGGGCGGTCTGGGGCCAACGTCCTGACTTTC. The chain couples TRBV20-1 to TRBJ2-6, with 12 bases fitting TRBD1. Trimming at V came to 2 bases and at J to 1 base, leaving 3 bases not matched to a gene. The CDR3 length is 17 residues. CDR1 and CDR2 (germline): DFQATT, SNEGSKA (reference sequence).

V and J are TRBV24-1 and TRBJ2-3, with 9 bases lining up with TRBD2. The CDR3 contains 14 residues. Trimming took 6 bases from V and 4 from J; bases not matched to a gene: 4. CDR1 and CDR2 from the germline V gene are KGHDR and SFDVKD. In DNA form, the CDR3 reads TGTGCCACCAGTCCAGCGGGAGGCCCAGATACGCAGTATTTT. This translates into CATSPAGGPDTQYF.

This clonotype was seen many times. V gene TRBV10-3 combines with J gene TRBJ2-7; 8 nucleotides agree with TRBD1. CDR1 ENHRY and CDR2 SYGVKD come from the germline V gene. V gave up 6 bases and J gave up 5 bases; unmatched junction bases: 6. This CDR3 spans 13 amino acids. DNA of the CDR3: TGTGCCATCAGGACAGGGGCTTTGGACGAGCAGTACTTC. It encodes CAIRTGALDEQYF.

This clonotype was observed a few times. This chain joins TRBV19 and TRBJ2-3; no clear D. Trimming shortened V by 2 bases and J by 1 base, and 10 bases separated the two germline ends. Germline lookup yields CDR1 LNHDA and CDR2 SQIVND (reference sequence). The CDR3 spans 15 residues. DNA for the CDR3: TGTGCCAGTAGTATATTGGCAGACGGCACAGATACGCAGTATTTT. It codes for CASSILADGTDTQYF.

At least ten counts were recorded for this clonotype. This chain uses TRBV25-1 with TRBJ1-2; a possible D gene is TRBD1 (6 bases). The V and J ends lost 0 bases and 8 bases respectively, with 13 bases between them. Germline assignment: CDR1 MGHDK and CDR2 SYGVNS. This CDR3 contains 14 residues. The CDR3 DNA sequence: TGTGCCAGCAGTGAATATGCAGGGGTGGACGGCTACACCTTC. Translated: CASSEYAGVDGYTF.

This clonotype was detected ten times or more. This sequence joins TRBV29-1 and TRBJ2-3, with 8 bases identical to TRBD2. The V and J ends lost 0 bases and 0 bases, in that order; junction bases with no gene match: 5. CDR3 length: 16 amino acids. CDR1 is SQVTM, CDR2 ANQGSEA, per germline. Here the CDR3 reads CSVEDRTSGSTDTQYF. CDR3 DNA: TGCAGCGTTGAAGATCGTACTAGCGGTAGCACAGATACGCAGTATTTT.

This clonotype was observed at least ten times. This chain links TRBV4-1 with TRBJ2-3, with D unresolved. V shed 0 bases and J shed 4 bases, with 5 bases lying between them. Germline V gene lookup returns CDR1 MGHRA and CDR2 YSYEKL. The CDR3 sequence is 13 residues long. The CDR3 DNA follows: TGCGCCAGCAGCCAAGAAAGTCCAGATACGCAGTATTTT. Translated: CASSQESPDTQYF.

This clonotype was recorded many times. The rearrangement links TRBV6-2 or TRBV6-3 to TRBJ1-1; 7 bases match TRBD1. Germline CDR1 and CDR2: MNHEY and SVGEGT. V dropped 7 bases and J dropped 6; count of bases not matched to a gene: 5. The CDR3 covers 12 residues. This chain's CDR3 is CASTNGQAEAFF. CDR3 in DNA: TGTGCCAGCACCAACGGACAGGCTGAAGCTTTCTTT.

This clonotype was counted ten times or more. The genes are TRBV12-3 or TRBV12-4 and TRBJ1-1; D uncertain. The CDR3 runs 12 residues. The V and J ends lost 5 bases and 4 bases respectively, with 8 bases between them. The CDR3 loop reads CASSGHGTEAFF. CDR3 bases: TGTGCCAGCAGTGGCCACGGCACTGAAGCTTTCTTT.

This clonotype was counted at least ten times. This chain's CDR3 is CSARASYYEQYF. The DNA of the CDR3 is TGCAGTGCTAGAGCCTCTTACTACGAGCAGTACTTC. This chain uses TRBV20-1 with TRBJ2-7; D is uncertain. This CDR3 has 12 amino acids. V was trimmed by 1 base and J by 3 bases, leaving 7 bases between them. Germline CDR1 reads DFQATT; CDR2 reads SNEGSKA (reference sequence).

This clonotype came up a few times. This sequence joins TRBV5-6 and TRBJ2-3; D might be TRBD2 (5 bases). The V and J ends lost 4 bases and 2 bases respectively, with 23 bases between them. This CDR3 is built from 18 residues. Germline CDR1 reads SGHDT; CDR2 reads YYEEEE. The CDR3: CASSKRLHLGQNTDTQYF. The CDR3 nucleotides are TGTGCCAGCAGCAAAAGACTACACTTAGGCCAAAACACAGATACGCAGTATTTT.

This clonotype was seen at least ten times. CDR3 bases: TGTGCCAGCAGTTACAGAGGGGGGACAGATACGCAGTATTTT. It encodes CASSYRGGTDTQYF. The gene calls are TRBV6-5 and TRBJ2-3; possibly TRBD1 or TRBD2 for D (6 bases each). The V gene's germline CDR1 is MNHEY and CDR2 SVGAGI. The CDR3 sequence is 14 residues long. V lost 2 bases and J 3 bases, leaving 9 bases between the germline ends.

In its sample, this clonotype was seen a few times. The chain has TRBV5-1 and TRBJ2-1, with D unclear. This CDR3 region has 13 residues. Trimming removed 1 base from V and 9 bases from J, with 11 bases in between. Germline assignment: CDR1 SGHRS and CDR2 YFSETQ. The CDR3 nucleotides read TGCGCCAGCAGCTTGTGGGCCGTGGGTGAGCAGTTCTTC. As protein: CASSLWAVGEQFF.